The sample holds one count of the clone carrying this T cell receptor (beta chain). Antigen: not known. Time point indicated: blood 2 weeks post-SBRT. As for treatment: 15 Gy SBRT to primary tumor, nephrectomy 4 weeks later. These data come from a study of radiation and T cells in renal cell carcinoma. Study observations and caveats: Baseline intratumoral clonotype presence is unknown without pretreatment biopsies.

Here immunoSEQ multiplex PCR was the method, and the copy in TCRdb shows in-frame clones only, minus some. The sample records fewer than 150,000 clones, roughly 91% being singletons. The sequences come from blood, collected from a patient whose treatment included radiotherapy and nephrectomy. The origin of this receptor is a woman in her 70s with renal cell carcinoma.

CDR3 sequence (DNA): TGTGCCAGCAGCTTAGTTACTAGGATTAAAGAGACCCAGTACTTC. Its protein product is CASSLVTRIKETQYF. The chain is built from TRBV7-2 and TRBJ2-5; D possibly corresponds to TRBD2 (5 bases). The CDR3 is made up of 15 amino acids. The V and J ends lost 1 base and 3 bases respectively, with 12 bases between them. Germline CDR1 and CDR2: SGHTA and FQGNSA.